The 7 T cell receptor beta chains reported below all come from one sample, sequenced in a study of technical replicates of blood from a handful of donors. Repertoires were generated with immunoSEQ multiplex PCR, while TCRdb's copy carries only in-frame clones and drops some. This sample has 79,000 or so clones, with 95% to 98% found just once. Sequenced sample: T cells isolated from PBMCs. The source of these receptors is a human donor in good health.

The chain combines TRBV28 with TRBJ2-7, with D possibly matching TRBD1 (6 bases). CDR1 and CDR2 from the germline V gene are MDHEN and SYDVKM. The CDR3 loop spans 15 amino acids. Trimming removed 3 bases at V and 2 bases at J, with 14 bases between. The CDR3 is CASSFHTTGAYEQYF. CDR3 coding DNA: TGTGCCAGCAGTTTCCACACGACAGGCGCCTACGAGCAGTACTTC.

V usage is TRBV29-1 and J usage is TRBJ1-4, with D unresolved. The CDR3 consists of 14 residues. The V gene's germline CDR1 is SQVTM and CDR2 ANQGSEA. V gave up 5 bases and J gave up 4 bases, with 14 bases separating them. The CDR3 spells CSVSLRDNNEKLFF. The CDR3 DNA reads TGCAGCGTTTCTTTACGGGATAATAATGAAAAACTGTTTTTT.

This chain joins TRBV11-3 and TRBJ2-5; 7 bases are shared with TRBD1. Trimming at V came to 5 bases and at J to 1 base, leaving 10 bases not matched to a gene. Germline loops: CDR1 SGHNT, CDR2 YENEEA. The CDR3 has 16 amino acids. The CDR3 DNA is TGTGCCAGCAGCCTACTGACAGGGCAAGGCCAAGAGACCCAGTACTTC. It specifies CASSLLTGQGQETQYF.

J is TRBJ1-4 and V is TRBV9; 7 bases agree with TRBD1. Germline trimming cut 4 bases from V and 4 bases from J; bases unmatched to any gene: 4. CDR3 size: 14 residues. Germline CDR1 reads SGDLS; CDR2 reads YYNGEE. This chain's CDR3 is CASSPQGGNEKLFF. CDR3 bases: TGTGCCAGCAGCCCCCAGGGGGGTAATGAAAAACTGTTTTTT.

The CDR3 sequence: CASSRDRERENIQYF. DNA of the CDR3: TGTGCCAGCAGCCGAGACAGGGAGCGGGAAAACATTCAGTACTTC. J is TRBJ2-4 and V is TRBV14; possible D gene TRBD1, 7 bases. The CDR3 has 15 residues. CDR1 is SGHDN and CDR2 is FVKESK in the germline V gene. V lost 4 bases, J lost 5 bases, and 15 bases lay in between.

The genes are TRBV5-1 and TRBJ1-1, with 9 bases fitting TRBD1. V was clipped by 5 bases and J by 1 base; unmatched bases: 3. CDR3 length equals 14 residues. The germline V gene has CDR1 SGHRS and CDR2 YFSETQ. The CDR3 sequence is CASSSGQGNTEAFF. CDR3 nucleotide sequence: TGCGCCAGCAGTTCGGGACAGGGGAACACTGAAGCTTTCTTT.

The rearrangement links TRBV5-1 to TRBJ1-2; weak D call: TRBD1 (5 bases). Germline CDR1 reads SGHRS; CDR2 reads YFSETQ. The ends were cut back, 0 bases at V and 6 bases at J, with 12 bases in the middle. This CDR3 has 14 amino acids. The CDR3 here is CASSLGGEDHGYTF. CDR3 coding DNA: TGCGCCAGCAGCTTGGGGGGGGAAGACCATGGCTACACCTTC.